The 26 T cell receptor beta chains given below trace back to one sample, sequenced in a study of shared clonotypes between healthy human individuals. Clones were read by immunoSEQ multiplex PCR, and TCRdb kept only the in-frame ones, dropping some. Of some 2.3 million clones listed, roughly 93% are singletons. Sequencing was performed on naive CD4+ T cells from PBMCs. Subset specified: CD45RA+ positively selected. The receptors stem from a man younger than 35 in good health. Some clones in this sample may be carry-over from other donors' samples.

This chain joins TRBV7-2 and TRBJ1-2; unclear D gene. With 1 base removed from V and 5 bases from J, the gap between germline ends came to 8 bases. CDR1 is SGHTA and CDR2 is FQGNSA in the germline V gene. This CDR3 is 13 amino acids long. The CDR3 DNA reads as TGTGCCAGCAGCTTAGACATCGGGTATGGCTACACCTTC. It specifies CASSLDIGYGYTF.

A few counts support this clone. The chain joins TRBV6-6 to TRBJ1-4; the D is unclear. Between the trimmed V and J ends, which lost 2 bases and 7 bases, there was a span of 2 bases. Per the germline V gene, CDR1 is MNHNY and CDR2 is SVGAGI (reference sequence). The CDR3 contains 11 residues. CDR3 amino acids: CASSYGEKLFF. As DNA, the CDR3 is TGTGCCAGCAGTTACGGTGAAAAACTGTTTTTT.

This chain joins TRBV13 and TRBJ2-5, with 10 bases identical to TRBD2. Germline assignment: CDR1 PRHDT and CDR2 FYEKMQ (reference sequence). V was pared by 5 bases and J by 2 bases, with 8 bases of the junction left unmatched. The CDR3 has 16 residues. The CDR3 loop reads CASSPRLAGFQETQYF. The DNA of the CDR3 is TGTGCCAGCAGCCCAAGACTAGCGGGTTTTCAAGAGACCCAGTACTTC. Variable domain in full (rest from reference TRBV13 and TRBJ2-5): AAGVIQSPRHLIKEKRETATLKCYPIPRHDTVYWYQQGPGQDPQFLISFYEKMQSDKGSIPDRFSAQQFSDYHSELNMSSLELGDSALYFCASSPRLAGFQETQYFGPGTRLLVL.

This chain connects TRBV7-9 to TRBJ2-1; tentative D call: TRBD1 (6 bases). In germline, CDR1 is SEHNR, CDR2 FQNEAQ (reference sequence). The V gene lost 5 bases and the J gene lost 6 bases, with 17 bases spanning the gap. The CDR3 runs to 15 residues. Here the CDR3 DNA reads TGTGCCAGCAGCCATGGGACAACCTCAGCCAATGAGCAGTTCTTC. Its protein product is CASSHGTTSANEQFF.

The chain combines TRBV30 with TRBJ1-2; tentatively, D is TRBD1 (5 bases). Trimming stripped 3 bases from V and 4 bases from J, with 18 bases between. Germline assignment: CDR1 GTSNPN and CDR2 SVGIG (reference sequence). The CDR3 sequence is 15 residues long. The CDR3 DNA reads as TGTGCCTGGAGCCCGTTCAGGGAGTTGGGCTATGGCTACACCTTC. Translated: CAWSPFRELGYGYTF.

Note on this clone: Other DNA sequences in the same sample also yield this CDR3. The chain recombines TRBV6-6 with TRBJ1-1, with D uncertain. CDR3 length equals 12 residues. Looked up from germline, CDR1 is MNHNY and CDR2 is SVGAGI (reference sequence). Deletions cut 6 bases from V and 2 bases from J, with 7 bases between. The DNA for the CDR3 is TGTGCCAGCAGACGGGGAAACACTGAAGCTTTCTTT. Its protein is CASRRGNTEAFF.

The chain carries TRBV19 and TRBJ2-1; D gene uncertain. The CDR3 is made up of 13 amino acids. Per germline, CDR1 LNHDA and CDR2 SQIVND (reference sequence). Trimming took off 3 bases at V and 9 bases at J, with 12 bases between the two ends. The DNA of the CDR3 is TGTGCCAGTAGTATGCGTCTAGATGTTGAGCAGTTCTTC. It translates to CASSMRLDVEQFF.

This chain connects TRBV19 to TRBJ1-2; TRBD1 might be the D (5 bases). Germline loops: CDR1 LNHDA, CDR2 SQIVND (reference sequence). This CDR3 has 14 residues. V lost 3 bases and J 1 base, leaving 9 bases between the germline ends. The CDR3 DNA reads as TGTGCCAGTAGTATTCAGGGAGGTAACTATGGCTACACCTTC. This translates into CASSIQGGNYGYTF.

In nucleotides, the CDR3 is TGTGCCAGCAGTGAATGGGGGCAGCCTCTTTCCTACGAGCAGTACTTC. This encodes CASSEWGQPLSYEQYF. The V call is TRBV6-1, the J call TRBJ2-7; D possibly corresponds to TRBD1 (6 bases). The germline gives CDR1 MNHNS, CDR2 SASEGT. CDR3 size: 16 residues. The V end was cut by 2 bases, the J end by 1 base, with 15 bases between.

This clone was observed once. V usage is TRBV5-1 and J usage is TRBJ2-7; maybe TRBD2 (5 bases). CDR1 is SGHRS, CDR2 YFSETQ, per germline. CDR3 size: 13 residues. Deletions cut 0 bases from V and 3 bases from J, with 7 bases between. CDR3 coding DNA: TGCGCCAGCAGCTTGGCGAGGGACTACGAGCAGTACTTC. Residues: CASSLARDYEQYF.

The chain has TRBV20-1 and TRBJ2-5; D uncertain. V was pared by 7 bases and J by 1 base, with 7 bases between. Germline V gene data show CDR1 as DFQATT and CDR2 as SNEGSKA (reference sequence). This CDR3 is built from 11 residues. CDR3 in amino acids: CSEELQETQYF. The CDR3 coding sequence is TGCAGTGAGGAGCTCCAAGAGACCCAGTACTTC.

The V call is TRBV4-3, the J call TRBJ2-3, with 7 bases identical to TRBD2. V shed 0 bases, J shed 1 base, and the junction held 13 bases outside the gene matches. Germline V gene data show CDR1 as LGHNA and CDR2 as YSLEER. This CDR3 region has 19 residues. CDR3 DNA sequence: TGCGCCAGCAGCCAAGATGATCGAAGGCCTAGCGGTCGCACAGATACGCAGTATTTT. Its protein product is CASSQDDRRPSGRTDTQYF.

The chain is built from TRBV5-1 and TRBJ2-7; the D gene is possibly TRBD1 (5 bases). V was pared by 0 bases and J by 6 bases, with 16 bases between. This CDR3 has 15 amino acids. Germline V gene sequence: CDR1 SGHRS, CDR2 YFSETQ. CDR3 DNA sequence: TGCGCCAGCAGCTTGGAAGGGGTAGGGCTTCTCGAGCAGTACTTC. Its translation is CASSLEGVGLLEQYF. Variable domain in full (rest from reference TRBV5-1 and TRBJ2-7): KAGVTQTPRYLIKTRGQQVTLSCSPISGHRSVSWYQQTPGQGLQFLFEYFSETQRNKGNFPGRFSGRQFSNSRSEMNVSTLELGDSALYLCASSLEGVGLLEQYFGPGTRLTVT.

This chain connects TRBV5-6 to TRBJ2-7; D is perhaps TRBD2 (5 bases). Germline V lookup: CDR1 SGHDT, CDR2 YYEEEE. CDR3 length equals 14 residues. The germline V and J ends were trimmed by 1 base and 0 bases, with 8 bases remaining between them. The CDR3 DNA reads TGTGCCAGCAGCTTGCGTCGGGACTCCTACGAGCAGTACTTC. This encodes CASSLRRDSYEQYF.

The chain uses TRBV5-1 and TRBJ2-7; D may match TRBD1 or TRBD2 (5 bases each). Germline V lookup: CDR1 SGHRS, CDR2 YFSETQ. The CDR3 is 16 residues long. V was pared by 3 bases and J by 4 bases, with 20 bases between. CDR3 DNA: TGCGCCAGCAGCTGGACCGGGACGGGTGTTATTTACGAGCAGTACTTC. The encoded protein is CASSWTGTGVIYEQYF.

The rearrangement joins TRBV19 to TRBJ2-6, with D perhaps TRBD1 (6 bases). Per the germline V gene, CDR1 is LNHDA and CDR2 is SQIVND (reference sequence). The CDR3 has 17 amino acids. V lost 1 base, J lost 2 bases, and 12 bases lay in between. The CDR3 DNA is TGTGCCAGTAGTATAGGAGGGGGTCGTGCTGGGGCCAACGTCCTGACTTTC. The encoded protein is CASSIGGGRAGANVLTF.

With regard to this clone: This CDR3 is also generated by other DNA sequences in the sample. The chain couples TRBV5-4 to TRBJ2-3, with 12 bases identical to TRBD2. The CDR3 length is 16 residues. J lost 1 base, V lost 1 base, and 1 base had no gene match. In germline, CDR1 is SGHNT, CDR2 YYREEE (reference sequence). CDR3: CASSLRLAGGTDTQYF. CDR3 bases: TGTGCCAGCAGCTTGAGACTAGCGGGGGGCACAGATACGCAGTATTTT.

In DNA, the CDR3 is TGTGCCAGCAGGCCCCTAGCTTCCACCGGGGAGCTGTTTTTT. Its translation: CASRPLASTGELFF. V is TRBV11-1 and J is TRBJ2-2, with D possibly matching TRBD2 (5 bases). The germline V gene encodes CDR1 SGHAT and CDR2 FQDESV (reference sequence). Trimming removed 6 bases from V and 4 bases from J, with 12 bases in between. This CDR3 spans 14 amino acids. The full variable domain, in which reference TRBV11-1 and TRBJ2-2 provide the parts outside the CDR3, is EAEVAQSPRYKITEKSQAVAFWCDPISGHATLYWYRQILGQGPELLVQFQDESVVDDSQLPKDRFSAERLKGVDSTLKIQPAELGDSAMYLCASRPLASTGELFFGEGSRLTVL.

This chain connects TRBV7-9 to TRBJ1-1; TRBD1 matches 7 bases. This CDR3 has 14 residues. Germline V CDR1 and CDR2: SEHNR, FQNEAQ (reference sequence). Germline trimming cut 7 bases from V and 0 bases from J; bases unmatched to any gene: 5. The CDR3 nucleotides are TGTGCCAGCACCCAACAGGGGATGAACACTGAAGCTTTCTTT. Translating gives CASTQQGMNTEAFF.

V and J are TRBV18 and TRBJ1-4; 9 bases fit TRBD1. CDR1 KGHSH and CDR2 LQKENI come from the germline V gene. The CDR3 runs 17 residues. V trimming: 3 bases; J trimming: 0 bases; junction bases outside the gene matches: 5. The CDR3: CASSPNTGGATNEKLFF. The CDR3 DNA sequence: TGTGCCAGCTCACCTAATACAGGGGGCGCAACTAATGAAAAACTGTTTTTT.

CDR3 sequence reads: CASSASSQSLNEQFF. CDR3 DNA: TGTGCCAGCAGCGCTAGCAGCCAAAGTCTCAATGAGCAGTTCTTC. This chain connects TRBV7-2 to TRBJ2-1; weak D call: TRBD2 (5 bases). Trimming removed 5 bases from V and 6 bases from J, with 17 bases in between. This CDR3 is 15 amino acids long. Germline CDR1 SGHTA, CDR2 FQGNSA. The full variable domain, with the rest looked up from reference TRBV7-2 and TRBJ2-1, is GAGVSQSPSNKVTEKGKDVELRCDPISGHTALYWYRQSLGQGLEFLIYFQGNSAPDKSGLPSDRFSAERTGGSVSTLTIQRTQQEDSAVYLCASSASSQSLNEQFFGPGTRLTVL.

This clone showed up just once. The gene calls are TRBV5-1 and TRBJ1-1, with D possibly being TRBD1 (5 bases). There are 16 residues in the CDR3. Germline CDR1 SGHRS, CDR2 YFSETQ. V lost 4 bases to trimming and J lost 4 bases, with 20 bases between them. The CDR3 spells CASSPLGGAGFTEAFF. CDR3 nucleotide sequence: TGCGCCAGCAGCCCCCTGGGCGGGGCAGGATTCACTGAAGCTTTCTTT.

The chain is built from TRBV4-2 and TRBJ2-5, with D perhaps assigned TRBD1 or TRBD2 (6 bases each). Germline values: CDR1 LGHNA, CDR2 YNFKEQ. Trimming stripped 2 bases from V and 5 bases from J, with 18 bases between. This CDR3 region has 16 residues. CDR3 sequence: CASSQSQAEGGETQYF. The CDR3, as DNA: TGTGCCAGCAGCCAAAGCCAAGCGGAGGGGGGTGAGACCCAGTACTTC.

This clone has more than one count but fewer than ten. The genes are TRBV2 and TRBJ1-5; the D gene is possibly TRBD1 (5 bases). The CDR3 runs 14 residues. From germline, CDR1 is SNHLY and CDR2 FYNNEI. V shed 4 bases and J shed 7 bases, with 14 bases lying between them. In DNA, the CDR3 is TGTGCCAGCAGTGGGGACGGGGGAAGGCAGCCCCAGCATTTT. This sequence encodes CASSGDGGRQPQHF.

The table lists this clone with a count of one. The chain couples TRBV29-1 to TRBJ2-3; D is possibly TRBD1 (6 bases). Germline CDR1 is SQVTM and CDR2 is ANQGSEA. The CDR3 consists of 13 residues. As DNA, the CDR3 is TGCAGTTGGGGGCGCGGTCTCACAGATACGCAGTATTTT. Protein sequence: CSWGRGLTDTQYF.

The CDR3 nucleotides are TGCGCCAGCAGCTTAGTTGACGGAGTGAAAGGCTACACCTTC. Amino acids: CASSLVDGVKGYTF. V and J are TRBV5-1 and TRBJ1-2; D remains ambiguous. Germline loops: CDR1 SGHRS, CDR2 YFSETQ. The length of the CDR3 is 14 residues. V was shortened by 2 bases and J by 8 bases, with 16 bases between the two germline ends. Full variable domain (remainder filled in from reference TRBV5-1 and TRBJ1-2): KAGVTQTPRYLIKTRGQQVTLSCSPISGHRSVSWYQQTPGQGLQFLFEYFSETQRNKGNFPGRFSGRQFSNSRSEMNVSTLELGDSALYLCASSLVDGVKGYTFGSGTRLTVV.